The rows below give T cell receptor beta chains drawn from one sample of a study of cytomegalovirus exposure and HLA in healthy donors. Using immunoSEQ multiplex PCR, the repertoire was profiled, and TCRdb retains in-frame clones only, with some absent. The sample holds 90,000 to 150,000 clones, approximately 81% seen once. The material sequenced was PBMCs. Source of these receptors: a middle-aged woman in good health and CMV-seronegative. CDR3s leave out the opening cysteine and the closing phenylalanine or tryptophan. Part of the rows lack a size; the others show once, few, many or a class for expanded clones.

abundance: few; v_gene: TRBV11-2; j_gene: TRBJ2-7; CDR3aa: ASSFGTERGGFYEQY
abundance: .; v_gene: TRBV6-6; j_gene: TRBJ2-7; CDR3aa: ASSPRTGGGGYEQY
abundance: .; v_gene: TRBV5-1; j_gene: TRBJ1-1; CDR3aa: ASSLGGQGFTEAF
abundance: .; v_gene: TRBV6-6; j_gene: TRBJ1-1; CDR3aa: ASRRDSKGNTEAF
abundance: once; v_gene: TRBV18; j_gene: TRBJ2-5; CDR3aa: ASSPPGVRGETQY
abundance: few; v_gene: TRBV4-1; j_gene: TRBJ1-1; CDR3aa: ASSQGRDIEAF
abundance: .; v_gene: TRBV27; j_gene: TRBJ2-3; CDR3aa: ASSLSPLGGEDTQY
abundance: .; v_gene: TRBV11-2; j_gene: TRBJ2-1; CDR3aa: ASSFRDEQF
abundance: .; v_gene: TRBV30; j_gene: TRBJ1-1; CDR3aa: AWIDRGSCEAF
abundance: .; v_gene: TRBV7-3; j_gene: TRBJ2-1; CDR3aa: SSSLSSGGGNEQF
abundance: .; v_gene: TRBV5-1; j_gene: TRBJ2-3; CDR3aa: ASSLPLGGIGTDTQY
abundance: .; v_gene: TRBV4-1; j_gene: TRBJ1-2; CDR3aa: ASSQVDTGKGGYT
abundance: once; v_gene: TRBV27; j_gene: TRBJ1-1; CDR3aa: ASSPLYARQGANTEAF
abundance: .; v_gene: TRBV29-1; j_gene: TRBJ1-2; CDR3aa: SVARDRGGYT
abundance: once; v_gene: TRBV4-1; j_gene: TRBJ1-5; CDR3aa: ASSQVPGSNQPQH
abundance: .; v_gene: TRBV19; j_gene: TRBJ1-1; CDR3aa: ASLRSLRAVGSTEAF
abundance: .; v_gene: TRBV18; j_gene: TRBJ1-1; CDR3aa: ASSPLDSEAF
abundance: .; v_gene: TRBV25-1; j_gene: TRBJ1-2; CDR3aa: ASSGPGEGYGYT
abundance: .; v_gene: TRBV6-6; j_gene: TRBJ2-2; CDR3aa: ASSSGNTGELF
abundance: .; v_gene: TRBV7-2; j_gene: TRBJ2-1; CDR3aa: ASSSRQGSNEQF
abundance: once; v_gene: TRBV6-1; j_gene: TRBJ1-1; CDR3aa: ASGGTGGRNTEAF
abundance: .; v_gene: TRBV10-2; j_gene: TRBJ1-4; CDR3aa: ASSDSVNEKLF
abundance: few; v_gene: TRBV28; j_gene: TRBJ1-1; CDR3aa: ASSSTWRTEAF
abundance: .; v_gene: TRBV4-2; j_gene: TRBJ2-1; CDR3aa: ASSQVVPAGGTYNEQF
abundance: .; v_gene: TRBV5-1; j_gene: TRBJ2-5; CDR3aa: ASSLGQVFGGETQY
abundance: .; v_gene: TRBV13; j_gene: TRBJ2-1; CDR3aa: ASSTGLAEDNEQF
abundance: few; v_gene: TRBV2; j_gene: TRBJ1-5; CDR3aa: ASSHEDRGQPQH
abundance: .; v_gene: TRBV4-2; j_gene: TRBJ1-1; CDR3aa: ASSQLTGMLAEAF
abundance: .; v_gene: TRBV7-8; j_gene: TRBJ1-2; CDR3aa: ASSPDGLLYGYT
abundance: .; v_gene: TRBV18; j_gene: TRBJ2-1; CDR3aa: ASSPGASGGNEQF
abundance: .; v_gene: TRBV27; j_gene: TRBJ1-4; CDR3aa: ASSPRTGSNEKLF
abundance: .; v_gene: TRBV7-9; j_gene: TRBJ1-2; CDR3aa: ASSLVGDRIYGYT
abundance: .; v_gene: TRBV11-2; j_gene: TRBJ2-3; CDR3aa: ASSFSTSTDTQY
abundance: .; v_gene: TRBV5-1; j_gene: TRBJ2-3; CDR3aa: ASSLEVPGTQY
abundance: .; v_gene: TRBV7-2; j_gene: TRBJ1-2; CDR3aa: ASSLAGGYGYT
abundance: .; v_gene: TRBV10-3; j_gene: TRBJ2-2; CDR3aa: AISAAGNTGELF
abundance: .; v_gene: TRBV6-5; j_gene: TRBJ1-3; CDR3aa: ASSSTGAAGNTIY
abundance: .; v_gene: TRBV29-1; j_gene: TRBJ2-5; CDR3aa: SVVLAGEMETQY
abundance: .; v_gene: TRBV4-2; j_gene: TRBJ2-1; CDR3aa: ASSQLAGGYNEQF
abundance: few; v_gene: TRBV7-9; j_gene: TRBJ2-7; CDR3aa: ASSLAAGVGPEQY
abundance: .; v_gene: TRBV7-9; j_gene: TRBJ1-1; CDR3aa: SSSLPQGAEAEAF
abundance: .; v_gene: TRBV19; j_gene: TRBJ1-2; CDR3aa: ASKPSGRDYGYT
abundance: .; v_gene: TRBV19; j_gene: TRBJ2-7; CDR3aa: ASSPSRNEQY
abundance: .; v_gene: TRBV7-8; j_gene: TRBJ2-1; CDR3aa: ASSLGNSGGDEQF
abundance: .; v_gene: TRBV6-1; j_gene: TRBJ2-7; CDR3aa: ASSEGSWLVAGVSYEQY
abundance: .; v_gene: TRBV7-3; j_gene: TRBJ2-5; CDR3aa: ASSPVGGETETQY
abundance: .; v_gene: TRBV7-8; j_gene: TRBJ2-7; CDR3aa: ASSASGGPHYEQY
abundance: .; v_gene: TRBV11-2; j_gene: TRBJ1-1; CDR3aa: ASSLGPAGGTEAF
abundance: few; v_gene: TRBV6-4; j_gene: TRBJ2-3; CDR3aa: ASSDGRGMDTDTQY
abundance: .; v_gene: TRBV11-3; j_gene: TRBJ2-1; CDR3aa: ASSSGSGNQQF
abundance: .; v_gene: TRBV9; j_gene: TRBJ1-2; CDR3aa: ASSVESGPGGYT
abundance: once; v_gene: TRBV29-1; j_gene: TRBJ1-2; CDR3aa: SVDGGLVNGYT
abundance: .; v_gene: TRBV2; j_gene: TRBJ2-4; CDR3aa: ASRPPLRVAKNIQY
abundance: .; v_gene: TRBV7-3; j_gene: TRBJ2-3; CDR3aa: ASSLHRLAADTQY